Following are 22 T cell receptor beta chains from one sample sequenced in a study of cytomegalovirus exposure and HLA in healthy donors. PCR was performed using 60 Vbeta and 13 Jbeta primers. TCRdb keeps only in-frame clones here, not all; method: immunoSEQ multiplex PCR. Seen here are about 190,000 clones, roughly 85% observed once, and the top ten hold roughly 1.6%. Sequenced input: PBMCs. All receptors derive from a woman aged 18-30 years in good health and CMV-seronegative.

The chain joins TRBV5-1 to TRBJ2-7; maybe TRBD1 (6 bases). The CDR3 is 14 amino acids. Germline CDR1 reads SGHRS; CDR2 reads YFSETQ. Trimming left V 4 bases short and J 0 bases short, with 11 bases between. The CDR3 protein is CASSPRGSSYEQYF. The DNA for the CDR3 is TGCGCCAGCAGCCCCAGGGGTAGCTCCTACGAGCAGTACTTC.

The chain uses TRBV30 and TRBJ2-7; 12 bases map to TRBD1. CDR1 and CDR2 (germline): GTSNPN, SVGIG (reference sequence). The CDR3 runs to 13 residues. Trimming cost V 5 bases and J 2 bases; bases outside gene matches: 1. The CDR3 loop reads CAWGDRGPYEQYF. CDR3 bases: TGTGCCTGGGGGGACAGGGGGCCCTACGAGCAGTACTTC.

V is TRBV9 and J is TRBJ1-2, with D hard to call. The V gene lost 3 bases and the J gene lost 0 bases, with 9 bases spanning the gap. Germline CDR1 and CDR2: SGDLS and YYNGEE. This CDR3 region has 14 residues. CDR3 loop: CASSGPGANYGYTF. CDR3 in DNA: TGTGCCAGCAGCGGGCCCGGGGCTAACTATGGCTACACCTTC.

This CDR3 is CASSMSGAGEQFF. The CDR3 DNA follows: TGTGCCAGCAGCATGTCAGGCGCGGGTGAGCAGTTCTTC. This chain joins TRBV7-7 and TRBJ2-1; possible D gene TRBD2, 5 bases. Germline loops: CDR1 SSHAT, CDR2 FNYEAQ (reference sequence). This CDR3 contains 13 residues. The ends were cut back, 5 bases at V and 9 bases at J, with 14 bases in the middle. Using reference TRBV7-7 and TRBJ2-1 for the parts outside the CDR3, the full variable domain is GAGVSQSPRYKVTKRGQDVTLRCDPISSHATLYWYQQALGQGPEFLTYFNYEAQPDKSGLPSDRFSAERPEGSISTLTIQRTEQRDSAMYRCASSMSGAGEQFFGPGTRLTVL.

The chain joins TRBV5-4 to TRBJ2-1; 8 bases fit TRBD2. The germline gives CDR1 SGHNT, CDR2 YYREEE (reference sequence). This CDR3 spans 15 amino acids. Trimming at V came to 4 bases and at J to 4 bases, leaving 7 bases not matched to a gene. The CDR3 is CASSKPGGPYNEQFF. The CDR3 DNA sequence: TGTGCCAGCAGCAAACCGGGAGGGCCATACAATGAGCAGTTCTTC.

The V call is TRBV27, the J call TRBJ2-4, with D hard to call. The ends were cut back, 4 bases at V and 8 bases at J, with 12 bases in the middle. Germline CDR1 and CDR2: MNHEY and SMNVEV (reference sequence). The CDR3 is 13 residues long. The CDR3: CASSYQTDHIQYF. The CDR3 region has the DNA TGTGCCAGCAGTTATCAAACAGACCACATTCAGTACTTC.

The chain is built from TRBV7-2 and TRBJ2-5; TRBD2 agrees at 14 bases. Germline values: CDR1 SGHTA, CDR2 FQGNSA. This CDR3 is built from 17 residues. With 1 base clipped from V and 5 bases from J, the junction kept 6 bases outside the gene matches. CDR3: CASSLGGTSGSGETQYF. The CDR3 nucleotides are TGTGCCAGCAGCTTAGGAGGGACTAGCGGGAGTGGGGAGACCCAGTACTTC.

The rearrangement links TRBV6-6 to TRBJ1-5, with D possibly TRBD1 on 5 matching bases. CDR3 size: 16 residues. Trimming removed 2 bases from V and 2 bases from J, with 13 bases in between. Germline values: CDR1 MNHNY, CDR2 SVGAGI (reference sequence). The DNA of the CDR3 is TGTGCCAGCAGTTACCCGGGGGGTATGGGCAATCAGCCCCAGCATTTT. It is translated as CASSYPGGMGNQPQHF.

This chain links TRBV30 with TRBJ2-7; 7 bases map to TRBD2. CDR3 length: 14 amino acids. Germline-derived CDR1 and CDR2 are GTSNPN and SVGIG (reference sequence). V shed 0 bases, J shed 2 bases, and the junction held 4 bases outside the gene matches. The CDR3 sequence is CAWSVLANTYEQYF. CDR3 nucleotide sequence: TGTGCCTGGAGTGTACTAGCGAATACCTACGAGCAGTACTTC.

The gene calls are TRBV7-8 and TRBJ1-5; unclear D gene. The V end was cut by 4 bases, the J end by 2 bases, with 12 bases between. CDR3 length equals 15 residues. The germline gives CDR1 SGHVS, CDR2 FQNEAQ. This chain's CDR3 is CASSSWEVRNQPQHF. In DNA, the CDR3 is TGTGCCAGCAGCTCCTGGGAGGTTCGCAATCAGCCCCAGCATTTT.

V gene TRBV4-1 combines with J gene TRBJ2-3; D not resolved. Trimming took off 2 bases at V and 0 bases at J, with 18 bases between the two ends. This CDR3 comprises 18 residues. CDR1 and CDR2 from the germline V gene are MGHRA and YSYEKL. The CDR3 reads CASSQTAVGGASTDTQYF. In DNA, the CDR3 is TGCGCCAGCAGCCAAACCGCAGTCGGCGGAGCTAGCACAGATACGCAGTATTTT.

The rearrangement links TRBV19 to TRBJ1-2; D remains ambiguous. Trimming left V 7 bases short and J 0 bases short, with 15 bases between. The CDR3 consists of 15 residues. Germline V gene data show CDR1 as LNHDA and CDR2 as SQIVND (reference sequence). The CDR3 DNA sequence: TGTGCCAGTAATTTTGCCACCGGAGCTAACTATGGCTACACCTTC. Protein product: CASNFATGANYGYTF.

V gene TRBV28 combines with J gene TRBJ2-7; weak D call: TRBD2 (6 bases). The CDR3 is 18 amino acids. CDR1 is MDHEN, CDR2 SYDVKM, per germline. Between the trimmed V and J ends, which lost 2 bases and 2 bases, there was a span of 22 bases. This CDR3 reads CASSLGGVVGSRAYEQYV. CDR3 in DNA: TGTGCCAGCAGTTTAGGCGGGGTGGTCGGATCAAGAGCCTACGAGCAGTACGTC.

In nucleotides, the CDR3 is TGTGCCAGCAGTTTATGGGTCGGGAGGGACAATGAGCAGTTCTTC. Its translation: CASSLWVGRDNEQFF. The chain has TRBV28 and TRBJ2-1; TRBD2 matches 8 bases. V gave up 0 bases and J gave up 5 bases; unmatched junction bases: 3. Germline CDR1 reads MDHEN; CDR2 reads SYDVKM. The CDR3 consists of 15 residues.

J is TRBJ1-4 and V is TRBV5-4, with 9 bases fitting TRBD1. The germline V gene encodes CDR1 SGHNT and CDR2 YYREEE (reference sequence). CDR3 size: 17 residues. The V gene end was trimmed by 0 bases and the J gene end by 7 bases; junction bases not matched to a gene: 10. This chain's CDR3 is CASSLGRGTGNFEKLFF. CDR3 bases: TGTGCCAGCAGCTTGGGCCGGGGGACAGGGAATTTTGAAAAACTGTTTTTT. Full variable domain (rest looked up from reference TRBV5-4 and TRBJ1-4): ETGVTQSPTHLIKTRGQQVTLRCSSQSGHNTVSWYQQALGQGPQFIFQYYREEENGRGNFPPRFSGLQFPNYSSELNVNALELDDSALYLCASSLGRGTGNFEKLFFGSGTQLSVL.

The CDR3 here is CASSQDTGMDDGELFF. The CDR3 DNA reads as TGCGCCAGCAGCCAAGATACAGGGATGGATGACGGGGAGCTGTTTTTT. The chain links TRBV4-1 to TRBJ2-2; possibly TRBD1 for D (6 bases). V shed 0 bases and J shed 7 bases, with 15 bases lying between them. Germline V gene sequence: CDR1 MGHRA, CDR2 YSYEKL. This CDR3 is 16 amino acids long.

The gene calls are TRBV19 and TRBJ1-2; 7 bases are shared with TRBD1. CDR3 size: 15 residues. Germline V gene data show CDR1 as LNHDA and CDR2 as SQIVND (reference sequence). V shed 3 bases and J 3 bases; nucleotides not matched to a gene: 7. CDR3 DNA: TGTGCCAGTAGTATCGAAAGGGGGCGAGACTATGGCTACACCTTC. Translation gives CASSIERGRDYGYTF.

The chain carries TRBV7-2 and TRBJ1-2, with D possibly matching TRBD1 (6 bases). The germline V gene encodes CDR1 SGHTA and CDR2 FQGNSA. Trimming took 6 bases from V and 4 from J, leaving 15 bases between them. The CDR3 has 14 residues. As DNA, the CDR3 is TGTGCCAGCAGGGGGGGGGCAGGGGTCTATGGCTACACCTTC. Protein sequence: CASRGGAGVYGYTF.

This chain links TRBV25-1 with TRBJ2-2; D is undetermined. CDR3 length: 13 amino acids. V lost 9 bases and J lost 5, with 13 bases in between. In germline, CDR1 is MGHDK, CDR2 SYGVNS. The CDR3 spells CASWSEETGELFF. DNA of the CDR3: TGTGCCAGTTGGTCTGAAGAGACCGGGGAGCTGTTTTTT. Full variable domain (remainder filled in from reference TRBV25-1 and TRBJ2-2): EADIYQTPRYLVIGTGKKITLECSQTMGHDKMYWYQQDPGMELHLIHYSYGVNSTEKGDLSSESTVSRIRTEHFPLTLESARPSHTSQYLCASWSEETGELFFGEGSRLTVL.

This clone was counted once. J is TRBJ2-1 and V is TRBV4-1, with D unclear. This CDR3 is 13 amino acids long. V lost 0 bases and J lost 7, with 7 bases in between. Germline CDR1 and CDR2: MGHRA and YSYEKL. The CDR3 DNA reads as TGCGCCAGCAGCCAAGATCCTAGTAATGAGCAGTTCTTC. This encodes CASSQDPSNEQFF.

The chain is built from TRBV6-5 and TRBJ2-2; no reliable D call. Trimming left V 1 base short and J 5 bases short, with 5 bases between. CDR1 is MNHEY, CDR2 SVGAGI, per germline. The CDR3 sequence is 13 residues long. CDR3 protein: CASSYLETGELFF. The CDR3 DNA reads TGTGCCAGCAGTTACTTGGAGACCGGGGAGCTGTTTTTT.

The rearrangement joins TRBV5-1 to TRBJ1-1, with 10 bases lining up with TRBD1. Germline trimming cut 2 bases from V and 4 bases from J; bases unmatched to any gene: 2. Germline values: CDR1 SGHRS, CDR2 YFSETQ. This CDR3 comprises 14 residues. CDR3 region: CASSFDRGLTEAFF. Written as DNA, the CDR3 is TGCGCCAGCAGCTTCGACAGGGGGCTCACTGAAGCTTTCTTT.